This TCR beta chain was retrieved from a study of T cell responses to AZD1222 COVID-19 vaccine. Broader study findings: Across spike, vaccine-associated CD4 TCRs were found, dominant at 160-218 and 743-854.

CDR3 length: 15 amino acids. J gave up 4 bases and V 5 bases, and 8 bases lay outside the gene matches. CDR1 and CDR2 from the germline V gene are SGHTA and FQGTGA. Produced via immunoSEQ multiplex PCR; TCRdb's table is partial and in-frame only. Found here are over 90,000 clones, 85% to 90% of them singletons; the top ten hold roughly 12%. Note on this clone: The antigen is unknown.

The V gene is TRBV7-3, the J gene TRBJ2-5; 9 bases are shared with TRBD1. This TCR derives from an adult who received the AZD1222 COVID-19 vaccine. Sequencing was performed on peripheral blood, taken 28 days after the second AZD1222 dose. The CDR3 nucleotides are TGTGCCAGCAGCGAGAGGACAGGGGCAGGAGAGACCCAGTACTTC. Residues: CASSERTGAGETQYF.